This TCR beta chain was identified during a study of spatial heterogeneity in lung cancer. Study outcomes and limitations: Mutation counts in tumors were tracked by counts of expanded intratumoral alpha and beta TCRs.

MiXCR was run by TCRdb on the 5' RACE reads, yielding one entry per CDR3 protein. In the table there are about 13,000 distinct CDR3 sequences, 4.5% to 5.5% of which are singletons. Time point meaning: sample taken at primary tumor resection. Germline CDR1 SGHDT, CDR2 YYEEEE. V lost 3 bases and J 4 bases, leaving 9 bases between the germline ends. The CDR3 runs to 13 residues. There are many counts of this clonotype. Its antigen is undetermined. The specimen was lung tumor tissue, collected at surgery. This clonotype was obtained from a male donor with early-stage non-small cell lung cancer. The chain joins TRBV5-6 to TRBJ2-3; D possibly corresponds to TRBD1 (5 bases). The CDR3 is CASSSGFADTQYF. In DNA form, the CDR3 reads TGTGCCAGCAGCTCAGGGTTTGCAGATACGCAGTATTTT.